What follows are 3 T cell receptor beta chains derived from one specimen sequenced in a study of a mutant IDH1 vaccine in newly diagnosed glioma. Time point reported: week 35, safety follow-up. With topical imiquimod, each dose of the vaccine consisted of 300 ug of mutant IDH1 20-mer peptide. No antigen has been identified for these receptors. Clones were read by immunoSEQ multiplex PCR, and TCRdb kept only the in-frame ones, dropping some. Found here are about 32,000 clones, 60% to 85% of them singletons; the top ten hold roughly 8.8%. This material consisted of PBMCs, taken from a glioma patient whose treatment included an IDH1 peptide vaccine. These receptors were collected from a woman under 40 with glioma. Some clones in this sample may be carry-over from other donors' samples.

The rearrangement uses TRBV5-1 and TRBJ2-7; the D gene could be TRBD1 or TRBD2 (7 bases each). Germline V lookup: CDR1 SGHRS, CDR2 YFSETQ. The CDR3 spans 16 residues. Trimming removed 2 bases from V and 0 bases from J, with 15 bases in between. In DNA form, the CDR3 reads TGCGCCAGCAGCTTCAGGGGGGAGGGATACTCCTACGAGCAGTACTTC. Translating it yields CASSFRGEGYSYEQYF.

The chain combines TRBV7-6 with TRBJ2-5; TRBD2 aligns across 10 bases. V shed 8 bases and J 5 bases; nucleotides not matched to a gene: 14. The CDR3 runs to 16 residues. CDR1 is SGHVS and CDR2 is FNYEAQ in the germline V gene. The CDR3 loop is CASCPVGAGGVETQYF. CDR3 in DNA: TGTGCCAGCTGCCCCGTGGGAGCGGGAGGGGTGGAGACCCAGTACTTC.

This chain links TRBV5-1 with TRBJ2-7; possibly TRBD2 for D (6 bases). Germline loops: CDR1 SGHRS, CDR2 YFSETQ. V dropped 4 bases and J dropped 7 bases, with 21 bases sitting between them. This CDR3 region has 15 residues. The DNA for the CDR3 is TGCGCCAGCAGCCAACAGACCGGGACTGTCCTGGAGCAGTACTTC. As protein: CASSQQTGTVLEQYF.